This T cell receptor beta chain appears in the sequencing data of a study of blood T cell repertoires in COVID-19. Background on the study: The United States, Italy and Spain supplied acute and convalescent COVID-19 samples. The cDNA or gDNA used as material had been derived from T cells, B-cell-depleted T cells, or PBMCs.

The CDR3 covers 13 residues. CDR1 and CDR2 (germline): LNHDA, SQIVND (reference sequence). The V gene lost 3 bases and the J gene lost 2 bases, with 8 bases spanning the gap. The data were produced by immunoSEQ multiplex PCR, yet TCRdb's version contains in-frame clones alone and is incomplete. The data contain about 80,000 clones, about nine tenths of them seen just once; the ten biggest clones take up 6% to 7.5%. The source of this sequence is a woman over 75 with acute or convalescent COVID-19. The sample taken for sequencing was peripheral blood. The chain combines TRBV19 with TRBJ2-7; D is undetermined. The CDR3 DNA is TGTGCCAGTAGTATGAATACGGCCTACGAGCAGTACTTC. Amino acid sequence: CASSMNTAYEQYF.